The present entry profiles one T cell receptor beta chain with its context. No antigen is known for it. The sample originates from a study of T cells after yellow fever vaccination. Study-wide points: The appearance of a small share of clonotypes in both CD4 and CD8 compartments was observed. Reappearance after the booster was seen for most primary-vaccination clones, at roughly 96% CD4 and 75% to 90% CD8. The study found a weaker secondary response that peaked faster, day 5 versus 15.

V gave up 4 bases and J gave up 2 bases; unmatched junction bases: 6. Germline V CDR1 and CDR2: KGHSH, LQKENI. This CDR3 has 15 residues. It was through 5'RACE template switching that TCR cDNA was made, with a universal primer site and UMIs added. TCRdb processed the 5' RACE reads anew with MiXCR; each CDR3 protein has one entry. The data contain some 400,000 distinct CDR3 sequences, more than 5.5% of them singletons. This material consisted of PBMCs, taken 5 days after the yellow fever booster vaccination. The clonotype comes from a man aged 30-40 years who received the YFV17D yellow fever vaccine. V gene TRBV18 combines with J gene TRBJ2-3; 7 bases map to TRBD2. CDR3: CASSLLADITDTQYF. CDR3 nucleotide sequence: TGTGCCAGCTCACTCCTAGCGGATATCACAGATACGCAGTATTTT.